A single sample is the source of the 26 T cell receptor beta chains below, sequenced in a study of OX40 agonist ivuxolimab in advanced cancers. Produced via immunoSEQ multiplex PCR; TCRdb's table is partial and in-frame only. The data show about 15,000 clones, around 64% seen once. The sample consisted of CD4+ or CD8+ T cells sorted from blood, taken in a trial of the OX40 agonist ivuxolimab. The receptors here all came from an adult with an advanced solid tumor such as melanoma, head and neck, liver or kidney cancer.

This clone was recorded once. This chain connects TRBV7-8 to TRBJ2-7; D is tentatively TRBD1 or TRBD2 (5 bases each). Germline loops: CDR1 SGHVS, CDR2 FQNEAQ. V shed 3 bases and J shed 6 bases, with 6 bases lying between them. CDR3 length: 11 amino acids. DNA of the CDR3: TGTGCCAGCAGCTTTGGGACCGAGCAGTACTTC. Amino acids: CASSFGTEQYF.

A word on this clone: A much larger clone differs from this one at a single base, so this may be a read error. Here the CDR3 DNA reads TGTGCCAGCAGTGACGGGAGCGGGGGGGCGGCGGGCGAGCAGTTCTTC. This codes for CASSDGSGGAAGEQFF. This chain connects TRBV6-4 to TRBJ2-1; 10 bases agree with TRBD2. Per germline, CDR1 MRHNA and CDR2 SNTAGT. The CDR3 spans 16 residues. V shed 2 bases and J 10 bases; nucleotides not matched to a gene: 11.

The rearrangement links TRBV4-1 to TRBJ2-1; D ambiguous. The length of the CDR3 is 14 residues. V shed 1 base and J shed 6 bases, with 10 bases lying between them. Germline V gene sequence: CDR1 MGHRA, CDR2 YSYEKL. CDR3 in DNA: TGCGCCAGCAGCCAAGCAGGACCCGCCAATGAGCAGTTCTTC. Translation gives CASSQAGPANEQFF.

The chain has TRBV19 and TRBJ1-5, with 10 bases fitting TRBD1. CDR3 length equals 19 residues. Germline V gene lookup returns CDR1 LNHDA and CDR2 SQIVND (reference sequence). The trim removed 6 bases at V and 2 bases at J, leaving 16 bases unmatched. CDR3 DNA: TGTGCCAGTAGCCCACTCCCCGGGACAGGGGATTTCGGCAATCAGCCCCAGCATTTT. Translated: CASSPLPGTGDFGNQPQHF.

The chain joins TRBV7-6 to TRBJ2-1, with 7 bases identical to TRBD2. This CDR3 has 15 residues. The trim removed 2 bases at V and 4 bases at J, leaving 5 bases unmatched. CDR1 is SGHVS and CDR2 is FNYEAQ in the germline V gene. This chain's CDR3 is CASSLLGGLYNEQFF. The DNA for the CDR3 is TGTGCCAGCAGCTTATTGGGGGGACTATACAATGAGCAGTTCTTC.

Within the sample, this clone is medium-sized. This sequence joins TRBV9 and TRBJ1-6; 8 bases fit TRBD1. The V and J ends lost 4 bases and 5 bases, in that order; junction bases with no gene match: 2. This CDR3 contains 14 residues. The germline V gene has CDR1 SGDLS and CDR2 YYNGEE. The CDR3 coding sequence is TGTGCCAGCAGCCAGGGGGCGGATAATTCACCCCTCCACTTT. This gives the protein CASSQGADNSPLHF.

This clone came up once. J is TRBJ2-1 and V is TRBV10-2, with a possible D match to TRBD1 (5 bases). V lost 0 bases, J lost 11 bases, and 11 bases lay in between. The CDR3 contains 13 residues. CDR1 and CDR2 (germline): WSHSY, SAAADI. The CDR3 region has the DNA TGCGCCAGCAGTGAGTCGATGCCAGGGAAGCAGTTCTTC. Amino acids: CASSESMPGKQFF.

Points on this clone: One junction end disagrees with the germline gene, perhaps due to a read error. This sequence joins TRBV7-9 and TRBJ1-1; D call uncertain. Germline CDR1 is SEHNR and CDR2 is FQNEAQ (reference sequence). The CDR3 has 16 residues. CDR3 region: CAGSLGKTLSQAEAFF. CDR3 nucleotides: TGTGCCGGCAGCCTTGGGAAGACGTTGAGTCAGGCTGAAGCTTTCTTT.

CDR3 residues: CASSDRSYEQFF. CDR3 DNA: TGTGCCAGCAGCGACAGGAGCTATGAGCAGTTCTTC. The chain employs TRBV2 and TRBJ2-1; possibly TRBD1 for D (6 bases). Germline CDR1 SNHLY, CDR2 FYNNEI. The length of the CDR3 is 12 residues. Trimming shortened V by 6 bases and J by 8 bases, and 11 bases separated the two germline ends.

This clone has a single count. The V call is TRBV29-1, the J call TRBJ2-5; TRBD2 aligns across 9 bases. CDR3 length: 13 amino acids. CDR1 is SQVTM, CDR2 ANQGSEA, per germline. Trimming removed 4 bases from V and 5 bases from J; junction bases left unmatched: 5. CDR3 DNA: TGCAGCGTTGTAGCGGGGGTCGGGGAGACCCAGTACTTC. This codes for CSVVAGVGETQYF. Looking up the rest from reference TRBV29-1 and TRBJ2-5 gives the full variable domain: SAVISQKPSRDICQRGTSLTIQCQVDSQVTMMFWYRQQPGQSLTLIATANQGSEATYESGFVIDKFPISRPNLTFSTLTVSNMSPEDSSIYLCSVVAGVGETQYFGPGTRLLVL.

This chain joins TRBV6-5 and TRBJ2-3; TRBD1 agrees at 7 bases. CDR1 is MNHEY, CDR2 SVGAGI, per germline. V lost 11 bases to trimming and J lost 6 bases; unmatched junction nucleotides: 5. CDR3 length: 11 amino acids. CDR3: CAGRGLDTQYF. In DNA form, the CDR3 reads TGTGCCGGTAGGGGGCTCGATACGCAGTATTTT.

The chain recombines TRBV5-6 with TRBJ1-5; D not certain. Trimming took off 7 bases at V and 7 bases at J, with 12 bases between the two ends. From germline, CDR1 is SGHDT and CDR2 YYEEEE. This CDR3 is 12 amino acids long. The CDR3 DNA is TGTGCCAGCTCCAACCAAGGGCAGCCCCAGCATTTT. Its protein product is CASSNQGQPQHF.

By sample fraction, this clone is medium-sized. V and J are TRBV29-1 and TRBJ2-2; TRBD1 might be the D (8 bases). Germline V CDR1 and CDR2: SQVTM, ANQGSEA. Trimming shortened V by 4 bases and J by 4 bases, and 13 bases separated the two germline ends. This CDR3 has 14 amino acids. The CDR3 bases are TGCAGCGTTGCGACAGGGGAGGGCACCGGGGAGCTGTTTTTT. This codes for CSVATGEGTGELFF.

This clone has just a few counts. This chain joins TRBV28 and TRBJ1-4; possibly TRBD1 for D (6 bases). This CDR3 has 15 amino acids. Trimming pared 6 bases from V and 6 bases from J, leaving 17 bases between. Germline CDR1 reads MDHEN; CDR2 reads SYDVKM. The CDR3 spells CASRRTGRGYEKLFF. The CDR3 region has the DNA TGTGCCAGCAGACGCACAGGGAGGGGATATGAAAAACTGTTTTTT.

The chain recombines TRBV7-2 with TRBJ1-2; D may be TRBD1 (6 bases). Germline CDR1 is SGHTA and CDR2 is FQGNSA. The CDR3 contains 14 residues. Trimming left V 6 bases short and J 3 bases short, with 14 bases between. The chain's CDR3 is CASRSGGPDYGYTF. CDR3 DNA: TGTGCCAGCAGGAGCGGGGGGCCGGACTATGGCTACACCTTC.

As concerns this clone: This specimen includes other DNA sequences encoding the same CDR3. The chain has TRBV27 and TRBJ2-7; 10 nucleotides align to TRBD2. The ends lost 2 bases at V and 4 bases at J; junction bases unmatched: 5. This CDR3 has 15 amino acids. Germline lookup yields CDR1 MNHEY and CDR2 SMNVEV (reference sequence). In nucleotides, the CDR3 is TGTGCCAGCAGTTTAGGGAGCGGGGGGGCTTACGAGCAGTACTTC. Protein product: CASSLGSGGAYEQYF.

By share of the sample, this clone is large. The V call is TRBV7-9, the J call TRBJ2-7; no clear D. The ends were cut back, 2 bases at V and 6 bases at J, with 14 bases in the middle. CDR3 length equals 14 residues. Germline V gene lookup returns CDR1 SEHNR and CDR2 FQNEAQ (reference sequence). The CDR3 spells CASSLPGANVEQYF. CDR3 nucleotides: TGTGCCAGCAGCTTACCCGGAGCCAACGTCGAGCAGTACTTC.

The table lists this clone with a count of one. The rearrangement uses TRBV7-7 and TRBJ1-1; D is ambiguous. V lost 2 bases and J lost 1, with 5 bases in between. The CDR3 runs 13 residues. Germline CDR1 is SSHAT and CDR2 is FNYEAQ (reference sequence). The CDR3 bases are TGTGCCAGCAGCTTAAAACAGAACACTGAAGCTTTCTTT. This translates into CASSLKQNTEAFF.

This clone has a single count. The rearrangement joins TRBV7-7 to TRBJ2-5; D perhaps matches TRBD2 (5 bases). Deletions cut 1 base from V and 2 bases from J, with 8 bases between. The CDR3 covers 14 residues. Germline V lookup: CDR1 SSHAT, CDR2 FNYEAQ (reference sequence). The CDR3 reads CASSLGPGQETQYF. The CDR3 region has the DNA TGTGCCAGCAGCTTAGGGCCGGGGCAAGAGACCCAGTACTTC.

The V and J genes are TRBV2 and TRBJ2-5; a weak D match, TRBD2 (6 bases). Trimming removed 0 bases from V and 1 base from J, with 9 bases in between. CDR3 length equals 15 residues. Germline V CDR1 and CDR2: SNHLY, FYNNEI. As DNA, the CDR3 is TGTGCCAGCAGTGAAGCGACGACTAGCCAAGAGACCCAGTACTTC. It is translated as CASSEATTSQETQYF.

The rearrangement joins TRBV29-1 to TRBJ2-7; 10 bases map to TRBD1. V lost 2 bases, J lost 3 bases, and 1 base stayed unmatched. The CDR3 runs to 13 residues. Germline V gene sequence: CDR1 SQVTM, CDR2 ANQGSEA. The CDR3 is CSVERDRGYEQYF. CDR3 bases: TGCAGCGTTGAACGGGACAGGGGCTACGAGCAGTACTTC.

Worth noting for this clone: At one of its ends the junction is not consistent with the germline gene, which may arise from a read error. This rearrangement joins TRBV23-1 to TRBJ2-2; D may match TRBD1 or TRBD2 (5 bases each). TRBV23-1 is reported as an ORF; its role is uncertain. The CDR3 is 15 residues long. The CDR3 loop reads CASSLIGDEHRGAVF. In nucleotides, the CDR3 is TGCGCCAGCAGTCTGATAGGGGACGAACACCGGGGAGCTGTTTTT.

The chain combines TRBV6-5 with TRBJ2-7; TRBD1 aligns across 8 bases. The V segment lost 5 bases and the J segment 7 bases; nucleotides outside the gene matches: 7. Germline CDR1 reads MNHEY; CDR2 reads SVGAGI. This CDR3 is 13 amino acids long. The CDR3 loop is CASSKGTGSEQYF. CDR3 nucleotide sequence: TGTGCCAGCAGTAAAGGGACAGGCAGTGAGCAGTACTTC.

The V and J genes are TRBV7-8 and TRBJ2-3; D gene ambiguous. Trimming cost V 9 bases and J 0 bases, with 16 bases left between them. The CDR3 covers 15 residues. Germline V lookup: CDR1 SGHVS, CDR2 FQNEAQ. CDR3 amino acids: CASQEEAPSTDTQYF. In DNA, the CDR3 is TGTGCCAGTCAAGAGGAAGCACCTAGCACAGATACGCAGTATTTT.

This clone appeared once. The chain uses TRBV7-9 and TRBJ2-7; possible D gene TRBD1, 6 bases. CDR1 and CDR2 (germline): SEHNR, FQNEAQ (reference sequence). This CDR3 is built from 15 residues. Trimming removed 3 bases at V and 4 bases at J, with 16 bases between. The CDR3 sequence: CASSLVQGSYYEQYF. In DNA form, the CDR3 reads TGTGCCAGCAGCTTGGTACAGGGTTCCTATTACGAGCAGTACTTC.

V and J are TRBV29-1 and TRBJ2-1; D possibly corresponds to TRBD2 (5 bases). This CDR3 is built from 10 residues. CDR1 and CDR2 (germline): SQVTM, ANQGSEA. The germline V and J ends were trimmed by 8 bases and 6 bases, with 8 bases remaining between them. Here the CDR3 reads CSIRGNEQFF. Here the CDR3 DNA reads TGCAGCATTCGGGGCAATGAGCAGTTCTTC.